Below, 10 T cell receptor beta chains from the same sample are listed, as sequenced in a study of metastatic and nonmetastatic thyroid tumors. Every patient underwent thyroid surgery untreated. TCRdb used MiXCR to call clones anew from the PCR reads. Of approximately 58,000 clones listed, 20% are singletons. The sample consisted of blood. Receptor source: a female donor with papillary thyroid cancer or a benign thyroid nodule (not recorded which). Some clones in this sample may be carry-over from other donors' samples.

Concerning this clone itself: The junction and the germline gene differ at one end; a read error may be behind it. The rearrangement joins TRBV20-1 to TRBJ1-5, with D possibly TRBD1 on 6 matching bases. Looked up from germline, CDR1 is DFQATT and CDR2 is SNEGSKA (reference sequence). The CDR3 is 15 amino acids. In DNA form, the CDR3 reads TGCAGTGCTAGCCGGGACACATCTATCAATCAGCCCCAGAATTTT. Translation: CSASRDTSINQPQNF.

The chain couples TRBV5-1 to TRBJ2-2; D is undetermined. The V gene's germline CDR1 is SGHRS and CDR2 YFSETQ. Trimming removed 2 bases at V and 6 bases at J, with 14 bases between. The CDR3 spans 15 residues. This CDR3 reads CASSLTTYEPGELFF. The DNA of the CDR3 is TGCGCCAGCAGCTTAACTACCTATGAACCCGGGGAGCTGTTTTTT.

The count of this clone is one. This chain links TRBV5-1 with TRBJ2-7; D perhaps matches TRBD1 (7 bases). Germline V CDR1 and CDR2: SGHRS, YFSETQ. V was pared by 4 bases and J by 3 bases, with 14 bases between. This CDR3 region has 14 residues. The CDR3 loop is CASSAGQTDYEQYF. CDR3 in DNA: TGCGCCAGCAGCGCGGGACAGACCGACTACGAGCAGTACTTC.

This clone was seen only once. Sequence at one end of the junction differs from germline and may be a read error. This chain uses TRBV18 with TRBJ2-2, with D perhaps matching TRBD1 (7 bases). This CDR3 comprises 18 residues. Germline V CDR1 and CDR2: KGHSH, LQKENI. The CDR3 loop reads CASSPQGGGNRNTVELFF. The DNA of the CDR3 is TGTGCCAGCTCCCCTCAGGGGGGCGGCAACCGGAACACCGTGGAGCTGTTTTTT.

To note about this clone: The junction differs from germline at one of its ends, possibly a read error. The chain has TRBV11-3 and TRBJ2-7, with D hard to call. The CDR3 has 15 amino acids. Germline V gene data show CDR1 as SGHNT and CDR2 as YENEEA. The CDR3 loop is CASSLAVGLVYDQYF. For the CDR3, the DNA is TGTGCCAGCAGCTTAGCTGTGGGCCTGGTGTACGATCAGTACTTC. Complete variable domain (other parts from reference TRBV11-3 and TRBJ2-7): EAGVVQSPRYKIIEKKQPVAFWCNPISGHNTLYWYLQNLGQGPELLIRYENEEAVDDSQLPKDRFSAERLKGVDSTLKIQPAELGDSAVYLCASSLAVGLVYDQYFGPGTRLTVT.

To note about this clone: The junction and the germline gene differ at one end; a read error may be behind it. The gene calls are TRBV5-8 and TRBJ1-2; D is uncertain. The CDR3 runs to 14 residues. Germline CDR1 is SGHTS and CDR2 is YDEGEE. CDR3 protein: CAISLRAADYGYTF. In DNA, the CDR3 is TGTGCCATCAGCTTGCGGGCAGCCGACTATGGCTACACCTTC.

The V gene is TRBV20-1, the J gene TRBJ2-5, with 10 nucleotides matching TRBD2. The germline CDR1 and CDR2 sequences are DFQATT and SNEGSKA (reference sequence). V lost 1 base to trimming and J lost 4 bases; unmatched junction nucleotides: 0. This CDR3 is 13 amino acids long. This CDR3 reads CSARVAGGETQYF. CDR3 in DNA: TGCAGTGCTAGAGTAGCGGGAGGAGAGACCCAGTACTTC.

Comment on this clone: With a much larger clone just one base away, this may be a read error. The V call is TRBV20-1, the J call TRBJ2-3; D is unclear. V lost 5 bases and J 6 bases, leaving 9 bases between the germline ends. Germline lookup yields CDR1 DFQATT and CDR2 SNEGSKA (reference sequence). CDR3 length: 11 amino acids. The CDR3 coding sequence is TGCAGTGCTCAACAGTGGGATACGCAGTATTTT. This encodes CSAQQWDTQYF.

This clone was seen ten or more times. This chain connects TRBV3-1 to TRBJ2-7; D remains unclear. The CDR3 sequence is 13 residues long. The germline V gene has CDR1 LGHDT and CDR2 YNNKEL (reference sequence). V was shortened by 5 bases and J by 9 bases, with 17 bases between the two germline ends. The CDR3 reads CASSSRAAEVQYF. In DNA, the CDR3 is TGTGCCAGCAGCTCTCGGGCCGCAGAGGTGCAGTACTTC.

Concerning this clone itself: At one boundary the junction diverges from the germline segment, which might be a read error. The chain has TRBV20-1 and TRBJ2-1, with 9 bases that match TRBD2. The CDR3 spans 17 residues. CDR1 is DFQATT, CDR2 SNEGSKA, per germline (reference sequence). CDR3 DNA: TGCAGTGCTAGAAAGGGACTAGCCCGGATCTCCTACAATGAGCTGTTCTTC. Protein product: CSARKGLARISYNELFF.